The 30 T cell receptor beta chains in this list originate from one sample, sequenced in a study of CD8 T cells in ankylosing spondylitis. TCRdb reprocessed the 5' RACE reads via MiXCR and lists one record per CDR3 protein. The sample yields roughly 250,000 distinct CDR3 sequences, 7.5% to 9% seen once. The sample taken for sequencing was blood, either unsorted or a sorted T cell fraction (not recorded which). The receptors originated from a male donor with ankylosing spondylitis or in good health (not recorded which).

This clonotype was found a few times. The chain joins TRBV6-2 or TRBV6-3 to TRBJ2-5; 7 bases map to TRBD1. From germline, CDR1 is MNHEY and CDR2 SVGEGT. The length of the CDR3 is 15 residues. V was pared by 6 bases and J by 7 bases, with 14 bases of the junction left unmatched. In nucleotides, the CDR3 is TGTGCCAGCAGCCATGGACAGGCCCGCCGGACGACCCAGTACTTC. Translated, it gives CASSHGQARRTTQYF.

J is TRBJ1-5 and V is TRBV20-1; the D gene is possibly TRBD1 (5 bases). This CDR3 is built from 14 residues. Germline V CDR1 and CDR2: DFQATT, SNEGSKA (reference sequence). The V and J ends lost 3 bases and 4 bases respectively, with 13 bases between them. The CDR3 bases are TGCAGTGCTAGGAAGGGGCAACAGAATCAGCCCCAGCATTTT. Translated, it gives CSARKGQQNQPQHF.

The J gene is TRBJ2-7, the V gene TRBV28; D gene ambiguous. CDR3 length: 13 residues. Germline V gene sequence: CDR1 MDHEN, CDR2 SYDVKM. Trimming pared 2 bases from V and 3 bases from J, leaving 8 bases between. This CDR3 is CASSLQPVYEQYF. Written as DNA, the CDR3 is TGTGCCAGCAGTTTACAGCCTGTCTACGAGCAGTACTTC.

The rearrangement uses TRBV15 and TRBJ1-5, with D maybe TRBD1 (5 bases). V was clipped by 1 base and J by 6 bases, with 10 bases between them. The CDR3 length is 14 residues. CDR1 and CDR2 (germline): LNHNV, YYDKDF (reference sequence). This CDR3 is CATSRGRVGQPQHF. The CDR3 DNA follows: TGTGCCACCAGCAGAGGCAGGGTAGGTCAGCCCCAGCATTTT.

The V and J genes are TRBV5-5 and TRBJ2-3; 10 nucleotides match TRBD2. The J segment lost 6 bases and the V segment lost 4 bases, leaving 8 bases of the junction unmatched. Germline V lookup: CDR1 SGHKS, CDR2 YYEKEE (reference sequence). This CDR3 has 15 amino acids. The CDR3 DNA reads as TGTGCCAGCAGCCCCGGGGCTAGCGGGAGCGATACGCAGTATTTT. This translates into CASSPGASGSDTQYF.

This clonotype was detected many times. The chain uses TRBV7-8 and TRBJ1-1, with D possibly TRBD1 on 5 matching bases. CDR1 is SGHVS and CDR2 is FQNEAQ in the germline V gene. The germline V and J ends were trimmed by 1 base and 7 bases, with 13 bases remaining between them. The CDR3 spans 14 residues. The CDR3 reads CASSLGTTELEAFF. The CDR3 coding sequence is TGTGCCAGCAGCTTAGGGACAACTGAGCTTGAAGCTTTCTTT. Drawing the rest from reference TRBV7-8 and TRBJ1-1, the complete variable domain is GAGVSQSPRYKVAKRGQDVALRCDPISGHVSLFWYQQALGQGPEFLTYFQNEAQLDKSGLPSDRFFAERPEGSVSTLKIQRTQQEDSAVYLCASSLGTTELEAFFGQGTRLTVV.

This clonotype turned up a few times. CDR3 amino acids: CSATWQGFPGELFF. The DNA of the CDR3 is TGCAGCGCCACATGGCAGGGGTTCCCCGGGGAGCTGTTTTTT. This chain connects TRBV29-1 to TRBJ2-2; a possible D gene is TRBD1 (6 bases). CDR1 and CDR2 (germline): SQVTM, ANQGSEA. CDR3 length: 14 amino acids. With 7 bases removed from V and 6 bases from J, the gap between germline ends came to 18 bases.

This clonotype appeared many times. The genes are TRBV11-2 and TRBJ2-6; 9 bases align to TRBD2. V shed 6 bases, J shed 0 bases, and the junction held 9 bases outside the gene matches. Germline assignment: CDR1 SGHAT and CDR2 FQNNGV. The CDR3 is 18 amino acids. The CDR3 sequence: CASSKRLAASSGANVLTF. Written as DNA, the CDR3 is TGTGCCAGCAGTAAAAGACTAGCGGCCTCCTCTGGGGCCAACGTCCTGACTTTC.

This clonotype was found many times. J is TRBJ2-2 and V is TRBV6-2 or TRBV6-3; D perhaps matches TRBD1 (5 bases). The V end lost 0 bases, the J end lost 5 bases, and 13 bases lay between the germline ends. The V gene's germline CDR1 is MNHEY and CDR2 SVGEGT. This CDR3 spans 16 amino acids. This CDR3 is CASSYSGLSGTGELFF. The CDR3 DNA reads TGTGCCAGCAGTTACTCAGGGCTATCAGGGACCGGGGAGCTGTTTTTT.

This clonotype was picked up many times. The rearrangement uses TRBV20-1 and TRBJ1-2; D remains ambiguous. Trimming removed 4 bases at V and 6 bases at J, with 15 bases between. From germline, CDR1 is DFQATT and CDR2 SNEGSKA (reference sequence). This CDR3 region has 13 residues. The CDR3 loop is CSATIDGVNGYTF. In DNA, the CDR3 is TGCAGTGCTACCATCGACGGGGTAAATGGCTACACCTTC.

This clonotype was observed many times. The rearrangement links TRBV5-1 to TRBJ1-1, with D unclear. V lost 0 bases to trimming and J lost 2 bases, with 11 bases between them. CDR3 length equals 15 residues. Germline V lookup: CDR1 SGHRS, CDR2 YFSETQ. The CDR3, as DNA: TGCGCCAGCAGCTTGGAGCCCCTTGATAACACTGAAGCTTTCTTT. Protein product: CASSLEPLDNTEAFF.

This clonotype was observed at least ten times. V is TRBV24-1 and J is TRBJ2-3, with 8 nucleotides matching TRBD2. Germline-derived CDR1 and CDR2 are KGHDR and SFDVKD. This CDR3 has 17 amino acids. Trimming cost V 6 bases and J 3 bases; bases outside gene matches: 13. In nucleotides, the CDR3 is TGTGCCACCAGTCCTACGCCCTTACTAGCGGAGACAGATACGCAGTATTTT. This sequence encodes CATSPTPLLAETDTQYF.

At least ten counts were recorded for this clonotype. The chain carries TRBV12-3 or TRBV12-4 and TRBJ2-7; D remains ambiguous. Trimming took off 8 bases at V and 6 bases at J, with 11 bases between the two ends. This CDR3 spans 11 amino acids. The CDR3 nucleotides read TGTGCCAGCTCCCTAGTTGGCGAGCAGTACTTC. Its protein product is CASSLVGEQYF.

This clonotype has at least ten counts. The chain combines TRBV20-1 with TRBJ2-2; D tentatively reads TRBD1 or TRBD2 (7 bases each). Germline CDR1 is DFQATT and CDR2 is SNEGSKA (reference sequence). CDR3 length: 15 amino acids. V lost 1 base, J lost 3 bases, and 12 bases lay in between. CDR3 nucleotide sequence: TGCAGTGCTAGAGTACAGGGGAGGGACACCGGGGAGCTGTTTTTT. Amino acids: CSARVQGRDTGELFF.

The table lists this clonotype with many counts. CDR3 in amino acids: CASSIGEAGNTEAFF. The CDR3 DNA reads TGTGCCAGTAGTATTGGAGAGGCAGGGAACACTGAAGCTTTCTTT. The chain links TRBV19 to TRBJ1-1; no firm D call. Between the trimmed V and J ends, which lost 3 bases and 1 base, there was a span of 12 bases. This CDR3 spans 15 amino acids. Germline lookup yields CDR1 LNHDA and CDR2 SQIVND (reference sequence).

The chain is built from TRBV20-1 and TRBJ1-2; D might be TRBD1 (5 bases). Trimming removed 3 bases at V and 6 bases at J, with 14 bases between. This CDR3 contains 13 residues. Germline loops: CDR1 DFQATT, CDR2 SNEGSKA (reference sequence). The CDR3 loop reads CSASGFRADGYTF. CDR3 coding DNA: TGCAGTGCTAGTGGTTTCAGGGCAGATGGCTACACCTTC.

This clonotype has more than one count but fewer than ten. The chain employs TRBV7-2 and TRBJ1-6; unclear D gene. Germline CDR1 reads SGHTA; CDR2 reads FQGNSA. The CDR3 loop spans 16 amino acids. V gave up 5 bases and J gave up 10 bases, with 21 bases separating them. CDR3 region: CASSPSGQRGRSPLHF. The CDR3 DNA follows: TGTGCCAGCAGCCCCTCTGGCCAACGAGGGCGCTCACCCCTCCACTTT.

This clonotype was recorded many times. CDR3 bases: TGTGCCAGCAGCTTGGATTTAGGGGGCTATAGCAATCAGCCCCAGCATTTT. It translates to CASSLDLGGYSNQPQHF. This chain uses TRBV5-5 with TRBJ1-5; 7 bases agree with TRBD1. Germline CDR1 is SGHKS and CDR2 is YYEKEE (reference sequence). The CDR3 extends over 17 amino acids. V gave up 0 bases and J gave up 0 bases; unmatched junction bases: 6. The variable domain in full, completed from reference TRBV5-5 and TRBJ1-5, reads DAGVTQSPTHLIKTRGQQVTLRCSPISGHKSVSWYQQVLGQGPQFIFQYYEKEERGRGNFPDRFSARQFPNYSSELNVNALLLGDSALYLCASSLDLGGYSNQPQHFGDGTRLSIL.

In its sample, this clonotype was seen many times. The chain has TRBV29-1 and TRBJ2-5; D perhaps matches TRBD2 (6 bases). Trimming shortened V by 0 bases and J by 2 bases, and 16 bases separated the two germline ends. This CDR3 spans 16 amino acids. The germline V gene encodes CDR1 SQVTM and CDR2 ANQGSEA. The CDR3 region is CSVEDLATMRQETQYF. As DNA, the CDR3 is TGCAGCGTTGAAGATCTAGCGACTATGCGTCAAGAGACCCAGTACTTC.

This clonotype was counted many times. CDR3 DNA: TGTGCCATCAGTGATCGGACGGAGAACTATGGCTACACCTTC. Its translation is CAISDRTENYGYTF. V gene TRBV10-3 combines with J gene TRBJ1-2; D unresolved. The CDR3 spans 14 residues. Germline loops: CDR1 ENHRY, CDR2 SYGVKD. Trimming stripped 3 bases from V and 2 bases from J, with 10 bases between.

V and J are TRBV30 and TRBJ2-2; perhaps TRBD1 as D (5 bases). The germline V and J ends were trimmed by 1 base and 4 bases, with 7 bases remaining between them. CDR1 GTSNPN and CDR2 SVGIG come from the germline V gene (reference sequence). The length of the CDR3 is 13 residues. In DNA form, the CDR3 reads TGTGCCTGGAGTGAGGGGCCCACCGGGGAGCTGTTTTTT. The encoded protein is CAWSEGPTGELFF.

This clonotype showed up many times. The chain joins TRBV20-1 to TRBJ2-5; 8 bases match TRBD2. Germline values: CDR1 DFQATT, CDR2 SNEGSKA (reference sequence). J was trimmed by 5 bases and V by 1 base; bases with no gene match: 6. There are 14 residues in the CDR3. The CDR3 here is CSARVAGPPETQYF. In DNA, the CDR3 is TGCAGTGCTAGAGTAGCGGGACCTCCGGAGACCCAGTACTTC.

This clonotype was counted many times. CDR3 in DNA: TGTGCCAGCAGCTTAGGATGGGGCAGGGAAGAGACCCAGTACTTC. Translating it yields CASSLGWGREETQYF. This chain links TRBV7-2 with TRBJ2-5; D possibly corresponds to TRBD1 (5 bases). Germline V gene data show CDR1 as SGHTA and CDR2 as FQGNSA. There are 15 residues in the CDR3. Trimming left V 1 base short and J 3 bases short, with 12 bases between.

The V gene is TRBV21-1, the J gene TRBJ2-7. TRBV21-1 is termed a pseudogene. This CDR3 region has 16 residues. The CDR3 loop reads CASTLLVCGSSYEQYF. CDR3 bases: TGTGCCAGCACCTTATTGGTCTGTGGGAGCTCCTACGAGCAGTACTTC.

This clonotype was picked up many times. The genes are TRBV6-2 or TRBV6-3 and TRBJ2-7, with 7 nucleotides matching TRBD1. V lost 2 bases and J lost 3; bases outside the gene matches: 4. CDR3 length: 14 residues. Germline values: CDR1 MNHEY, CDR2 SVGEGT. CDR3 nucleotides: TGTGCCAGCAGTTACCAGGGACAGCTCTACGAGCAGTACTTC. It codes for CASSYQGQLYEQYF.

This clonotype was found many times. This chain joins TRBV9 and TRBJ2-1, with D possibly matching TRBD1 (6 bases). Germline V gene sequence: CDR1 SGDLS, CDR2 YYNGEE. The CDR3 length is 15 residues. V was cut by 0 bases and J by 6 bases, with 13 bases left in between. The CDR3 is CASSVAGALSNEQFF. In nucleotides, the CDR3 is TGTGCCAGCAGCGTAGCAGGGGCGCTAAGCAATGAGCAGTTCTTC. The full variable domain, its missing parts supplied by reference TRBV9 and TRBJ2-1, is DSGVTQTPKHLITATGQRVTLRCSPRSGDLSVYWYQQSLDQGLQFLIQYYNGEERAKGNILERFSAQQFPDLHSELNLSSLELGDSALYFCASSVAGALSNEQFFGPGTRLTVL.

In its sample, this clonotype was seen a few times. The CDR3 sequence: CASSLGSWLAGTDTQYF. The CDR3 DNA reads as TGTGCCAGCAGCTTGGGTTCGTGGCTAGCGGGGACAGATACGCAGTATTTT. The chain links TRBV5-5 to TRBJ2-3, with 9 positions matching TRBD2. The CDR3 extends over 17 amino acids. V gave up 0 bases and J gave up 3 bases; unmatched junction bases: 8. Per germline, CDR1 SGHKS and CDR2 YYEKEE (reference sequence).

This clonotype was recorded at least ten times. The genes are TRBV20-1 and TRBJ1-1; 10 bases agree with TRBD1. The CDR3 runs to 16 residues. Per germline, CDR1 DFQATT and CDR2 SNEGSKA (reference sequence). The ends lost 1 base at V and 0 bases at J; junction bases unmatched: 5. CDR3 sequence: CSARGDRGLMNTEAFF. The CDR3 coding sequence is TGCAGTGCTAGAGGGGACAGGGGTCTCATGAACACTGAAGCTTTCTTT.

This clonotype was seen many times. The chain has TRBV7-8 and TRBJ2-1, with a tentative D call TRBD2 (6 bases). Germline CDR1 is SGHVS and CDR2 is FQNEAQ. V was clipped by 1 base and J by 7 bases, with 14 bases between them. The CDR3 has 15 residues. The DNA of the CDR3 is TGTGCCAGCAGCTTAGGGGGGACTCGGGTAAATGAGCAGTTCTTC. It codes for CASSLGGTRVNEQFF.

This clonotype showed up many times. This chain joins TRBV5-1 and TRBJ2-3; TRBD1 matches 8 bases. V shed 0 bases and J 2 bases; nucleotides not matched to a gene: 5. Germline V gives CDR1 SGHRS, CDR2 YFSETQ. CDR3 length: 16 amino acids. This CDR3 reads CASSLGDRGDTDTQYF. The CDR3 bases are TGCGCCAGCAGCTTGGGAGACAGGGGAGACACAGATACGCAGTATTTT.